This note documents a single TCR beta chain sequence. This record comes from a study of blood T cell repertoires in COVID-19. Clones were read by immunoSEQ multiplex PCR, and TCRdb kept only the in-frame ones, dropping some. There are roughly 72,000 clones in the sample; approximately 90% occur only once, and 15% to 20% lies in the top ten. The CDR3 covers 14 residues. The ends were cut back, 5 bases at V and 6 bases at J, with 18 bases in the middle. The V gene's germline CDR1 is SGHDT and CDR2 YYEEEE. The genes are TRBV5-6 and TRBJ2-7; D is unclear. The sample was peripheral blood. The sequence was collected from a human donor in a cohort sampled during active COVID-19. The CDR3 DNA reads TGTGCCAGCAGTGGGCCCGGTGAATGGTCCGAGCAGTACTTC. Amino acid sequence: CASSGPGEWSEQYF.